These 29 T cell receptor beta chains originate from one sample sequenced in a study of blood T cell repertoires in COVID-19. Libraries were prepared by immunoSEQ multiplex PCR; TCRdb keeps only in-frame clonotypes and omits some of them. The repertoire consists of 150,000 to 200,000 clones, with around 74% occurring once and the leading ten covering approximately 3%. The sequenced sample was peripheral blood. These TCRs come from a man aged 70 or older with acute or convalescent COVID-19.

Worth noting for this clone: One junction end does not reproduce the germline sequence, and a read error may be involved. The V gene is TRBV11-2, the J gene TRBJ1-1; D is ambiguous. The CDR3 is 14 residues long. Germline loops: CDR1 SGHAT, CDR2 FQNNGV. The CDR3 is CASSLVRVNAEAFF. Here the CDR3 DNA reads TGTGCCAGCAGCTTAGTTCGGGTGAACGCTGAAGCTTTCTTT.

DNA of the CDR3: TGTGCCAGTAGTACCCCCGGGACAGGAAATCAGCCCCAGCATTTT. Translated: CASSTPGTGNQPQHF. The V and J genes are TRBV19 and TRBJ1-5, with 8 bases fitting TRBD1. The germline V gene has CDR1 LNHDA and CDR2 SQIVND (reference sequence). This CDR3 has 15 amino acids. With 4 bases clipped from V and 4 bases from J, the junction kept 6 bases outside the gene matches.

The chain uses TRBV11-3 and TRBJ2-1, with TRBD2 matching over 7 bases. Looked up from germline, CDR1 is SGHNT and CDR2 is YENEEA. The CDR3 totals 14 residues. The J segment lost 6 bases and the V segment lost 5 bases, leaving 7 bases of the junction unmatched. The CDR3 nucleotides are TGTGCCAGCAGCCGGCCCCCTAGCGGCAATGAGCAGTTCTTC. Translation gives CASSRPPSGNEQFF.

The chain links TRBV7-6 to TRBJ1-2, with D uncertain. In germline, CDR1 is SGHVS, CDR2 FNYEAQ. Trimming took 1 base from V and 6 from J, leaving 9 bases between them. The length of the CDR3 is 13 residues. The CDR3 here is CASSLESRNGYTF. DNA for the CDR3: TGTGCCAGCAGCTTAGAGTCGCGTAATGGCTACACCTTC. The complete variable domain, with remaining parts taken from reference TRBV7-6 and TRBJ1-2, reads GAGVSQSPRYKVTKRGQDVALRCDPISGHVSLYWYRQALGQGPEFLTYFNYEAQQDKSGLPNDRFSAERPEGSISTLTIQRTEQRDSAMYRCASSLESRNGYTFGSGTRLTVV.

This chain connects TRBV11-2 to TRBJ1-1; 11 bases line up with TRBD1. This CDR3 is 13 amino acids long. V lost 3 bases to trimming and J lost 7 bases; unmatched junction nucleotides: 1. The germline CDR1 and CDR2 sequences are SGHAT and FQNNGV. The CDR3 nucleotides read TGTGCCAGCAGCTTTGGGACAGGGGGTGAAGCTTTCTTT. This codes for CASSFGTGGEAFF.

This clone appeared once. This chain uses TRBV6-1 with TRBJ1-2; D is possibly TRBD1 (6 bases). This CDR3 has 15 amino acids. Germline CDR1 and CDR2: MNHNS and SASEGT. The V end was cut by 3 bases, the J end by 3 bases, with 14 bases between. The CDR3 region is CASSELGQRYYGYTF. The DNA for the CDR3 is TGTGCCAGCAGTGAGCTCGGACAGCGCTACTATGGCTACACCTTC.

This chain connects TRBV6-5 to TRBJ2-3; 9 bases are shared with TRBD1. The CDR3 is 15 residues long. Trimming cost V 7 bases and J 2 bases; bases outside gene matches: 7. Germline CDR1 and CDR2: MNHEY and SVGAGI. CDR3 sequence: CASTRGQGNTDTQYF. CDR3 bases: TGTGCCAGCACCAGGGGACAGGGCAACACAGATACGCAGTATTTT.

CDR3 sequence: CASRGQGEAFF. The CDR3 DNA reads TGTGCCAGCAGGGGACAGGGCGAAGCTTTCTTT. The J gene is TRBJ1-1, the V gene TRBV6-5, with 9 bases identical to TRBD1. Trimming took 6 bases from V and 8 from J; bases not matched to a gene: 1. Germline V gene data show CDR1 as MNHEY and CDR2 as SVGAGI. The CDR3 contains 11 residues.

V is TRBV19 and J is TRBJ2-2, with a weak D call TRBD1 (6 bases). Trimming took off 6 bases at V and 4 bases at J, with 9 bases between the two ends. CDR3 length: 13 residues. Germline loops: CDR1 LNHDA, CDR2 SQIVND (reference sequence). The chain's CDR3 is CASSPRGTGELFF. CDR3 nucleotides: TGTGCCAGTAGCCCCAGGGGCACCGGGGAGCTGTTTTTT.

The chain uses TRBV11-2 and TRBJ2-3; a possible D gene is TRBD2 (5 bases). Germline V gene sequence: CDR1 SGHAT, CDR2 FQNNGV. There are 14 residues in the CDR3. The V and J ends lost 2 bases and 3 bases respectively, with 9 bases between them. The DNA for the CDR3 is TGTGCCAGCAGCTTAATATCGGGGACAGATACGCAGTATTTT. This codes for CASSLISGTDTQYF.

This clone was seen a handful of times. The chain links TRBV7-8 to TRBJ2-2, with no clear D. Trimming took off 3 bases at V and 2 bases at J, with 4 bases between the two ends. CDR3 length: 13 residues. CDR1 and CDR2 from the germline V gene are SGHVS and FQNEAQ. CDR3 residues: CASSFLNTGELFF. Written as DNA, the CDR3 is TGTGCCAGCAGCTTCCTTAACACCGGGGAGCTGTTTTTT.

J is TRBJ2-1 and V is TRBV27, with 7 bases fitting TRBD2. Germline loops: CDR1 MNHEY, CDR2 SMNVEV (reference sequence). V shed 8 bases, J shed 4 bases, and the junction held 14 bases outside the gene matches. The CDR3 totals 16 residues. As DNA, the CDR3 is TGTGCCAGCCGAAAACCTGGGGGGGGGTCTTACAATGAGCAGTTCTTC. As protein: CASRKPGGGSYNEQFF.

This chain joins TRBV3-1 (or the pseudogene TRBV3-2) and TRBJ1-2; tentative D call: TRBD1 (6 bases). Germline V gives CDR1 LGHDT, CDR2 YNNKEL (reference sequence). This CDR3 is 11 amino acids long. V lost 5 bases and J 13 bases, leaving 14 bases between the germline ends. The CDR3, as DNA: TGTGCCAGCAGCTTACAGGGACGGGGCACCTTC. It specifies CASSLQGRGTF.

The chain employs TRBV10-3 and TRBJ2-5; 7 nucleotides line up with TRBD1. Germline CDR1 reads ENHRY; CDR2 reads SYGVKD. V trimming: 7 bases; J trimming: 6 bases; junction bases outside the gene matches: 5. This CDR3 is 12 amino acids long. The CDR3 region is CAIKDREKTQYF. The CDR3 bases are TGTGCCATCAAAGACAGGGAGAAGACCCAGTACTTC.

This clone showed up just a few times. The genes are TRBV2 and TRBJ2-1, with D perhaps matching TRBD2 (6 bases). V dropped 8 bases and J dropped 7 bases, with 15 bases sitting between them. CDR3 length: 13 amino acids. Germline-derived CDR1 and CDR2 are SNHLY and FYNNEI. The CDR3 bases are TGTGCCAGCGCCCGGGACTCCCGGAATGAGCAGTTCTTC. It yields the protein CASARDSRNEQFF. The full variable domain, completed using reference TRBV2 and TRBJ2-1, is EPEVTQTPSHQVTQMGQEVILRCVPISNHLYFYWYRQILGQKVEFLVSFYNNEISEKSEIFDDQFSVERPDGSNFTLKIRSTKLEDSAMYFCASARDSRNEQFFGPGTRLTVL.

The chain is built from TRBV11-2 and TRBJ2-7; weak D call: TRBD2 (7 bases). V lost 1 base and J lost 4, with 17 bases in between. The CDR3 is made up of 16 amino acids. Germline V gives CDR1 SGHAT, CDR2 FQNNGV. In DNA, the CDR3 is TGTGCCAGCAGCTTAGGGCCCGGGGGGCTAGCGTACGAGCAGTACTTC. Encoded protein: CASSLGPGGLAYEQYF.

Points on this clone: The junction does not match germline at one end; this may be a read error. The chain carries TRBV5-4 and TRBJ2-3; D may correspond to TRBD1 or TRBD2 (5 bases each). Germline lookup yields CDR1 SGHNT and CDR2 YYREEE (reference sequence). This CDR3 spans 14 amino acids. This CDR3 is CASSLGESSDTQYF. The CDR3, as DNA: TGTGCCAGCAGTTTGGGGGAGAGTTCAGATACGCAGTATTTT.

This clone was detected a few times. V and J are TRBV10-3 and TRBJ2-7; D possibly corresponds to TRBD2 (6 bases). The CDR3 is made up of 16 amino acids. Germline V gene lookup returns CDR1 ENHRY and CDR2 SYGVKD. V lost 3 bases, J lost 0 bases, and 15 bases lay in between. CDR3 nucleotides: TGTGCCATCAGTGACGGAGCGGAGGGAGGCTCCTACGAGCAGTACTTC. As protein: CAISDGAEGGSYEQYF.

This clone has only one observation. The V and J genes are TRBV6-2 or TRBV6-3 and TRBJ2-1; 14 nucleotides agree with TRBD2. Germline CDR1 reads MNHEY; CDR2 reads SVGEGT. The CDR3 sequence is 16 residues long. V lost 5 bases, J lost 4 bases, and 4 bases stayed unmatched. CDR3 DNA sequence: TGTGCCAGCAGTGCAGGGACTAGCGGGAGTTACAATGAGCAGTTCTTC. It translates to CASSAGTSGSYNEQFF.

This clone was counted a few times. V gene TRBV9 combines with J gene TRBJ2-5, with D perhaps matching TRBD2 (6 bases). V lost 0 bases, J lost 1 base, and 7 bases lay in between. Looked up from germline, CDR1 is SGDLS and CDR2 is YYNGEE. CDR3 size: 14 residues. CDR3 protein: CASSVGGLQETQYF. As DNA, the CDR3 is TGTGCCAGCAGCGTAGGGGGACTCCAAGAGACCCAGTACTTC.

This chain uses TRBV11-3 with TRBJ1-3; 7 bases fit TRBD1. Germline loops: CDR1 SGHNT, CDR2 YENEEA. The length of the CDR3 is 14 residues. V lost 1 base, J lost 10 bases, and 7 bases stayed unmatched. The CDR3 DNA reads as TGTGCCAGCAGCTTAGCCGGACAGGACGGGACCATATATTTT. It codes for CASSLAGQDGTIYF.

This rearrangement joins TRBV5-1 to TRBJ1-2; D not certain. CDR1 is SGHRS, CDR2 YFSETQ, per germline. The CDR3 loop spans 12 amino acids. The V end was cut by 4 bases, the J end by 1 base, with 5 bases between. The DNA for the CDR3 is TGCGCCAGCAGCGAGGGTAACTATGGCTACACCTTC. Protein product: CASSEGNYGYTF. The full variable domain, with the rest looked up from reference TRBV5-1 and TRBJ1-2, is KAGVTQTPRYLIKTRGQQVTLSCSPISGHRSVSWYQQTPGQGLQFLFEYFSETQRNKGNFPGRFSGRQFSNSRSEMNVSTLELGDSALYLCASSEGNYGYTFGSGTRLTVV.

Details on this clone: The sample holds other DNA sequences that translate to the same CDR3. The chain links TRBV20-1 to TRBJ1-1; perhaps TRBD1 as D (5 bases). Germline CDR1 reads DFQATT; CDR2 reads SNEGSKA (reference sequence). The CDR3 length is 11 residues. V was clipped by 0 bases and J by 11 bases, with 10 bases between them. This CDR3 is CSARDRPGAFF. CDR3 nucleotide sequence: TGCAGTGCTAGAGATCGGCCAGGGGCTTTCTTT.

The chain is built from TRBV7-2 and TRBJ2-5; 8 bases are a match to TRBD1. There are 16 residues in the CDR3. The junction had 8 bases not matched to a gene; V was cut back by 0 bases and J by 5 bases. From germline, CDR1 is SGHTA and CDR2 FQGNSA. CDR3 protein: CASSLAGRGRGETQYF. The CDR3 DNA reads TGTGCCAGCAGCTTAGCGGGCAGGGGGCGGGGTGAGACCCAGTACTTC.

This clone has a handful of counts. V and J are TRBV18 and TRBJ1-1; D not certain. Per the germline V gene, CDR1 is KGHSH and CDR2 is LQKENI. Deletions cut 4 bases from V and 1 base from J, with 7 bases between. CDR3 length: 13 residues. The DNA of the CDR3 is TGTGCCAGCTCACGACTGGGGAACACTGAAGCTTTCTTT. It yields the protein CASSRLGNTEAFF.

J is TRBJ1-1 and V is TRBV6-5; 9 bases fit TRBD1. CDR1 MNHEY and CDR2 SVGAGI come from the germline V gene. CDR3 length equals 14 residues. V shed 5 bases, J shed 5 bases, and the junction held 6 bases outside the gene matches. CDR3 in DNA: TGTGCCAGCAGTACCGGACAGGGGATAACTGAAGCTTTCTTT. Translation: CASSTGQGITEAFF.

This clone turned up a few times. The genes are TRBV23-1 and TRBJ1-2, with unresolved D. TRBV23-1 is an ORF, and what it does is uncertain. This CDR3 is built from 12 residues. DNA for the CDR3: TGCCCGGAAAGGGAGGATGACTATGGCTACACCTTC. It encodes CPEREDDYGYTF.

V gene TRBV6-5 combines with J gene TRBJ2-7, with D possibly TRBD2 on 5 matching bases. Germline CDR1 MNHEY, CDR2 SVGAGI. The ends were cut back, 0 bases at V and 3 bases at J, with 12 bases in the middle. The CDR3 sequence is 15 residues long. The CDR3 DNA is TGTGCCAGCAGTTACTCGCGGGCGTCACACTACGAGCAGTACTTC. This gives the protein CASSYSRASHYEQYF.

The chain is built from TRBV10-3 and TRBJ2-3, with no clear D. This CDR3 is 13 amino acids long. The V gene lost 2 bases and the J gene lost 1 base, with 4 bases spanning the gap. CDR1 is ENHRY and CDR2 is SYGVKD in the germline V gene. CDR3: CAISEPRTDTQYF. As DNA, the CDR3 is TGTGCCATCAGTGAGCCTCGCACAGATACGCAGTATTTT.